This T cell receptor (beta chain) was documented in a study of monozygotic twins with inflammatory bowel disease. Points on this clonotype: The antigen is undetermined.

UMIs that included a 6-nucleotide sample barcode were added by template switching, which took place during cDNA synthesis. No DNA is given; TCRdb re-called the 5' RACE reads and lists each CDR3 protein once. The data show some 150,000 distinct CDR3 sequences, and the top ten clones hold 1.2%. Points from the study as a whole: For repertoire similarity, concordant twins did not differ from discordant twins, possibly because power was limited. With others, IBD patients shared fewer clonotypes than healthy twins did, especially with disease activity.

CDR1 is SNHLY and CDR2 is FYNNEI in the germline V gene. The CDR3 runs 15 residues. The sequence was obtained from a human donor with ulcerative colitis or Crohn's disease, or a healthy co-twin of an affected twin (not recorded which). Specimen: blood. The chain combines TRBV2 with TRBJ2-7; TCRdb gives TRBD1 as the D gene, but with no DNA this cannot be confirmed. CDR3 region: CASSAQGAESGEQYF.